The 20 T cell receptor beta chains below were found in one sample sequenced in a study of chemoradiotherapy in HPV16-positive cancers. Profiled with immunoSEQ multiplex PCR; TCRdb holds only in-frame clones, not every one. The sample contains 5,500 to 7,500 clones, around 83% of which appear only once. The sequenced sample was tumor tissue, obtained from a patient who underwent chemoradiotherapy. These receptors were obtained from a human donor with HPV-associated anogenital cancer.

The DNA for the CDR3 is TGCGCCAGCAGCCAAGAGGGCAACCGCCCGGATGGCTACACCTTC. Translating gives CASSQEGNRPDGYTF. The chain links TRBV4-3 to TRBJ1-2, with D hard to call. The V end lost 0 bases, the J end lost 6 bases, and 14 bases lay between the germline ends. Per the germline V gene, CDR1 is LGHNA and CDR2 is YSLEER. The CDR3 sequence is 15 residues long.

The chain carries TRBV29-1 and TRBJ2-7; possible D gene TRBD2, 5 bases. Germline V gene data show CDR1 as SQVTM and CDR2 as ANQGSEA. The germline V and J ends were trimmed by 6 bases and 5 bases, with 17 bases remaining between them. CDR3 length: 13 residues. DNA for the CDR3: TGCAGCGTCATAAACCCAGCGCGGGACGAGCAGTACTTC. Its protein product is CSVINPARDEQYF.

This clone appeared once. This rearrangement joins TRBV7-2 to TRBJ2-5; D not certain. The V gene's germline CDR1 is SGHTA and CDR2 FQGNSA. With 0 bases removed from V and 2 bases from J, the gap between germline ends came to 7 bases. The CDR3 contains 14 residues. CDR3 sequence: CASSLAVYQETQYF. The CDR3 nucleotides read TGTGCCAGCAGCTTAGCCGTCTATCAAGAGACCCAGTACTTC. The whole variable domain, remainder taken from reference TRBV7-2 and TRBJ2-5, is GAGVSQSPSNKVTEKGKDVELRCDPISGHTALYWYRQSLGQGLEFLIYFQGNSAPDKSGLPSDRFSAERTGGSVSTLTIQRTQQEDSAVYLCASSLAVYQETQYFGPGTRLLVL.

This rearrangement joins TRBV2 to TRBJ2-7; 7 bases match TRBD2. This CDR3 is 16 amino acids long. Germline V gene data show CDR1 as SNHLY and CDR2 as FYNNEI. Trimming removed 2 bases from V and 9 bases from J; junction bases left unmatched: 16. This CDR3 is CASSETRLASPGGQYF. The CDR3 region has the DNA TGTGCCAGCAGTGAAACCAGACTAGCCTCCCCAGGCGGGCAGTACTTC.

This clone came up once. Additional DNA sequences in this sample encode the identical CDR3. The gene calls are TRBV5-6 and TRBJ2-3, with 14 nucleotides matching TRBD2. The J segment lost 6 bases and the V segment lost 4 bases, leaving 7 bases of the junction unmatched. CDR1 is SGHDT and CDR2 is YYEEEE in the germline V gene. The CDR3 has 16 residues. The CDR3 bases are TGTGCCAGCAGCCTGGGACTAGCGGGAGTGGGGGATACGCAGTATTTT. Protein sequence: CASSLGLAGVGDTQYF.

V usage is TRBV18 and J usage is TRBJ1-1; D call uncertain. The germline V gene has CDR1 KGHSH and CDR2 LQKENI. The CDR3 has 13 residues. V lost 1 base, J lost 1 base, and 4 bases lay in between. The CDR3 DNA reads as TGTGCCAGCTCACCACGACAGAACACTGAAGCTTTCTTT. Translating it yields CASSPRQNTEAFF.

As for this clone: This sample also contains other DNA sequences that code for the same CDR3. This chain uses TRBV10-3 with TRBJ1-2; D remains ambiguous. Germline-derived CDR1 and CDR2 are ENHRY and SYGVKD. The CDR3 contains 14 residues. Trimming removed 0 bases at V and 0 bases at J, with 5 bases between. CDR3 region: CAISESTPNYGYTF. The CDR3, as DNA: TGTGCCATCAGTGAGTCGACACCTAACTATGGCTACACCTTC.

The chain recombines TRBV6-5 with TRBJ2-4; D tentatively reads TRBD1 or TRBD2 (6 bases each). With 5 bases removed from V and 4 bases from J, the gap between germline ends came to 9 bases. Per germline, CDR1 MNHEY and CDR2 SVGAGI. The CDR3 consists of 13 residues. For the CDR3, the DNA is TGTGCCAGCAGTAGGAGGGGGAAAAACATTCAGTACTTC. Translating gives CASSRRGKNIQYF.

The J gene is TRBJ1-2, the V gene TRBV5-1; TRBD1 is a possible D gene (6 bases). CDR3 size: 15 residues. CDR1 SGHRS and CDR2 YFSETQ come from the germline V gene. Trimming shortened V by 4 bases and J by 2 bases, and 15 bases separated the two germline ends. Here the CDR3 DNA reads TGCGCCAGCAGCCCATTGGAGGACAGAAACTATGGCTACACCTTC. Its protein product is CASSPLEDRNYGYTF.

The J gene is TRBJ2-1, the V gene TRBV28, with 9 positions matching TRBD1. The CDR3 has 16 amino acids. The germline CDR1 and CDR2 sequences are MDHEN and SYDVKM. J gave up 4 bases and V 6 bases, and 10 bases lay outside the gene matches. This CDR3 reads CASSSTLGQGYNEQFF. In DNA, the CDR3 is TGTGCCAGCAGCTCCACCTTGGGACAGGGTTACAATGAGCAGTTCTTC.

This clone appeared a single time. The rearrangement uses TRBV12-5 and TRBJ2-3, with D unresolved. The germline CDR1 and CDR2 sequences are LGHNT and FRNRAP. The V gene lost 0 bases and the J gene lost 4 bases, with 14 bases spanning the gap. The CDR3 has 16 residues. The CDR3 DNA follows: TGTGCTAGTGGTTTGGTGGTAGTGGAATCCCCAGATACGCAGTATTTT. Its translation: CASGLVVVESPDTQYF.

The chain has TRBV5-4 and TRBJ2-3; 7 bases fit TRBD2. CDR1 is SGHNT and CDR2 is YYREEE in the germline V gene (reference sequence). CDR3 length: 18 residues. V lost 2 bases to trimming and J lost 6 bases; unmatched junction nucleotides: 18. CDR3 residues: CASSFWLFRTRHTDTQYF. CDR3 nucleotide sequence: TGTGCCAGCAGCTTTTGGTTATTTAGGACTAGACACACGGATACGCAGTATTTT.

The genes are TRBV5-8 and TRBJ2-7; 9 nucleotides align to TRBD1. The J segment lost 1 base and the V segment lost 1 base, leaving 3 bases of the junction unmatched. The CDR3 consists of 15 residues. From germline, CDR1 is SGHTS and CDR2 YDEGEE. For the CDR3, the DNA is TGTGCCAGCAGCTTGAAGGGGACAGGGTCCTACGAGCAGTACTTC. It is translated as CASSLKGTGSYEQYF.

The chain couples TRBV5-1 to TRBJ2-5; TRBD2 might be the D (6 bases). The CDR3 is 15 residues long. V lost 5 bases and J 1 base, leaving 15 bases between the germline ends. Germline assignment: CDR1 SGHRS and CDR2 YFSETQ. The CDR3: CASSQSSGPQETQYF. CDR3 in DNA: TGCGCCAGCAGTCAATCAAGCGGGCCCCAAGAGACCCAGTACTTC.

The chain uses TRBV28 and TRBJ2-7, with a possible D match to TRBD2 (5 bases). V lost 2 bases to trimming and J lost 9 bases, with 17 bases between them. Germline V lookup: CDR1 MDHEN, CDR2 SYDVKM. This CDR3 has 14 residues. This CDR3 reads CASSLGAGVDWQYF. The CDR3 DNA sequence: TGTGCCAGCAGTTTAGGTGCCGGCGTGGACTGGCAGTACTTC.

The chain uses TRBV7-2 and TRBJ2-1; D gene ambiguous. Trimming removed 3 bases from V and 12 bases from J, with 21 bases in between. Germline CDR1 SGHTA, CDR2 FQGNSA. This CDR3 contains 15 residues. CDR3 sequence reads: CASSLTDISSKGQFF. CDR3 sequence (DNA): TGTGCCAGCAGCTTGACGGATATCTCCTCCAAGGGGCAGTTCTTC.

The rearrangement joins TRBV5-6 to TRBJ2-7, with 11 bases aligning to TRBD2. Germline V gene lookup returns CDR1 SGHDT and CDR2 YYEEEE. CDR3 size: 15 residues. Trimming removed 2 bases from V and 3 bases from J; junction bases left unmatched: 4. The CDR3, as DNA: TGTGCCAGCAGCTTTTCGGGACTAGCGGTCTACGAGCAGTACTTC. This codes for CASSFSGLAVYEQYF.

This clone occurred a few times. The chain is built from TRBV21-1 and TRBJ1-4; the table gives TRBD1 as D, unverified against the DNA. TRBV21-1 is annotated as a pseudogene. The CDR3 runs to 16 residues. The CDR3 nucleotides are TGTGCCAGCAGCAAATGGGACATAAGGGAAGGAGAAAAACTGTTTTTT. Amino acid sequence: CASSKWDIREGEKLFF.

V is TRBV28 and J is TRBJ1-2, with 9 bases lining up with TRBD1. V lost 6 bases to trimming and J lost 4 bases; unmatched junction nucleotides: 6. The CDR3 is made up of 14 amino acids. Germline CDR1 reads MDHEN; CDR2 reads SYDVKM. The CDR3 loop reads CASSSGQGPYGYTF. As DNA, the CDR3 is TGTGCCAGCAGCTCGGGACAGGGTCCCTATGGCTACACCTTC.

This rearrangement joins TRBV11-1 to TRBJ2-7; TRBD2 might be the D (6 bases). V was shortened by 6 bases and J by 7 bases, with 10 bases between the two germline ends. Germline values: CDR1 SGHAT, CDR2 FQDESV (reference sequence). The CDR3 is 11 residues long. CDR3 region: CASSLSGEQYF. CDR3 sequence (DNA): TGTGCCAGCAGTCTAAGCGGGGAGCAGTACTTC.